The present T cell receptor (beta chain) was sequenced within a study of T cell clonality in common variable immunodeficiency. This clone was picked up a small number of times. Its target is unknown. The read terminates 3 residues ahead of where the CDR3 ends, so the germline J gene completes it. Method: immunoSEQ multiplex PCR; TCRdb's copy keeps in-frame clones and lacks some. This repertoire holds about 42,000 clones, and none appear only once. Study observations and caveats: Fewer deletions and N-nucleotide insertions were reportedly seen in common variable immunodeficiency TCR beta sequences. What drives increased CVID clonality needs T cell subpopulation sequencing. Shared TCRbeta clones were fewer between CVID subjects than controls.

Trimming took off 0 bases at V and 6 bases at J, with 18 bases between the two ends. The CDR3 length is 16 residues. Germline values: CDR1 DFQATT, CDR2 SNEGSKA (reference sequence). Patients and controls were mostly of Caucasian heritage. Blood samples were heparinized, about 5 to 8 ml per donor. The sample consisted of peripheral blood mononuclear cells. The chain links TRBV20-1 to TRBJ2-1; no clear D gene. The source of this sequence is a human donor with common variable immunodeficiency. The CDR3 reads CSARDPFVSRANEQFF. CDR3 DNA, as far as it was read: TGCAGTGCTAGAGATCCATTTGTATCGCGAGCCAATGAG.